The source of this T cell receptor (beta chain) is a study of control samples from healthy donors and cancer patients. The protocol was immunoSEQ multiplex PCR, while the TCRdb copy is restricted to in-frame clones and leaves out a portion. The data hold about 160,000 clones, with 85% to 95% observed a single time. CDR1 SGHTA and CDR2 FQGNSA come from the germline V gene. This CDR3 is built from 13 residues. V lost 5 bases and J lost 6, with 14 bases in between. The rearrangement uses TRBV7-2 and TRBJ2-7, with D hard to call. This clonotype was obtained from a woman aged 40 to 50 in good health. Sequencing was done on a sample of blood. The CDR3 region has the DNA TGTGCCAGCAGCCGTGGCAGAGATACCGAGCAGTACTTC. It is translated as CASSRGRDTEQYF.